A selection of T cell receptor beta chains follows, all from one sample in a study of T cell responses to AZD1222 COVID-19 vaccine. The repertoire was sequenced with immunoSEQ multiplex PCR; TCRdb's copy has only in-frame clones and lacks some. The sample contains roughly 72,000 clones, roughly 85% of which appear only once. Here the sequenced sample was peripheral blood, taken on day 0 of AZD1222 vaccination. All receptors derive from an adult in good health. Both conserved end residues are part of each CDR3.

TRBV5-1	CASSLVPSGELFF
TRBV3-1/TRBV3-2	CASSQEAGKSRYGYTF
TRBV10-1	CASSKGEKLFF
TRBV3-1/TRBV3-2	CASSQEGTSGGAGYNEQFF
TRBV9	CASSHGTGLFRRGYTF
TRBV6-5	CASRYLQGANGYTF
TRBV12-3/TRBV12-4	CASGGENTEAFF
TRBV6-5	CASSLGTEQFF
TRBV14	CASSHGISTDPYNEQFF
TRBV7-6	CASSLADSYEQYF
TRBV6-4	CASSAGGAETEAFF
TRBV6-1	CASSITGANTEAFF
TRBV5-1	CASSSDYDRGRPLYEQYF
TRBV19	CASSKNWLNTGELFF
TRBV6-5	CATGGGFTEAFF
TRBV10-2	CASSGTSYEQYF
TRBV28	CASGQLNEKLFF